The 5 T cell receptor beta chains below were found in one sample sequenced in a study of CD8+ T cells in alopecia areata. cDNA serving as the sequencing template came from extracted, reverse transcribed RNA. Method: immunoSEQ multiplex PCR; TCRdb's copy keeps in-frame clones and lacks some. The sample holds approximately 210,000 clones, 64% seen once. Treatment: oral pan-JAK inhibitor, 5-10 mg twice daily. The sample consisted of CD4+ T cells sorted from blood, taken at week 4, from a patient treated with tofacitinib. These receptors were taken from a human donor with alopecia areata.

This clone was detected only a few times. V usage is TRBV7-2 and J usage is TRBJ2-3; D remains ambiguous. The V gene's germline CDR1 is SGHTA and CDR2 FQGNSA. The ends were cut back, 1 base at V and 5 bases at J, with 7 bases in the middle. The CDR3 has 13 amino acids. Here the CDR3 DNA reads TGTGCCAGCAGCTTAGGGTTGGAAGATACGCAGTATTTT. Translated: CASSLGLEDTQYF.

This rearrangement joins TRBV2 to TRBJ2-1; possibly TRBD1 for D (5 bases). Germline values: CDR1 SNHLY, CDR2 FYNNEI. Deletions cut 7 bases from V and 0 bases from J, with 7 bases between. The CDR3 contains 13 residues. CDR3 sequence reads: CASTQASYNEQFF. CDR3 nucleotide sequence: TGTGCCAGCACACAGGCCTCCTACAATGAGCAGTTCTTC. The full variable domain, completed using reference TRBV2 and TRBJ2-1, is EPEVTQTPSHQVTQMGQEVILRCVPISNHLYFYWYRQILGQKVEFLVSFYNNEISEKSEIFDDQFSVERPDGSNFTLKIRSTKLEDSAMYFCASTQASYNEQFFGPGTRLTVL.

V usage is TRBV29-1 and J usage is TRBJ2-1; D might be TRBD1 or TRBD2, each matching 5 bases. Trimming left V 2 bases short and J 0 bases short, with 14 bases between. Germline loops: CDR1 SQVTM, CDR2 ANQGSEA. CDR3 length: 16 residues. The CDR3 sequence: CSVERDGPSSYNEQFF. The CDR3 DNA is TGCAGCGTTGAACGGGACGGACCTAGCTCCTACAATGAGCAGTTCTTC.

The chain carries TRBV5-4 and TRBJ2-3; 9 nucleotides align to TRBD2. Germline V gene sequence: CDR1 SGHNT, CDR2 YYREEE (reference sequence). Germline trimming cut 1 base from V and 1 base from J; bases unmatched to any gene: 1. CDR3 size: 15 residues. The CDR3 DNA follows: TGTGCCAGCAGCTTGCCTAGCGGGGGCACAGATACGCAGTATTTT. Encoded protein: CASSLPSGGTDTQYF.

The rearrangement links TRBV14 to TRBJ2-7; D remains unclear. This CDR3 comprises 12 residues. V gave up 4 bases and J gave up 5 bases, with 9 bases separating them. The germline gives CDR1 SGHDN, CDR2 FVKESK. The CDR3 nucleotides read TGTGCCAGCAGCCTCAGTATCAACGAGCAGTACTTC. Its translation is CASSLSINEQYF.